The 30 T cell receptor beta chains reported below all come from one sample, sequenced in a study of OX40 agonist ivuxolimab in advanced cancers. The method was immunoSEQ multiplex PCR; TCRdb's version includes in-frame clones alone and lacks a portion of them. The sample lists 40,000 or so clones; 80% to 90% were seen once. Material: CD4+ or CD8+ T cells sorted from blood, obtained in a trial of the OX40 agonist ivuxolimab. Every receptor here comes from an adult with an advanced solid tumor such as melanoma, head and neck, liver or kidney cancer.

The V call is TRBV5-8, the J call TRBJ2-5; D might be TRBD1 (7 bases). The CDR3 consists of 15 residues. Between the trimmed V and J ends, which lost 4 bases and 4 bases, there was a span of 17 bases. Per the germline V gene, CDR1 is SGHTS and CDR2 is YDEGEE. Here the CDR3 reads CASSQGGQIRETQYF. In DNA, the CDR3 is TGTGCCAGCAGCCAGGGGGGACAGATTCGAGAGACCCAGTACTTC.

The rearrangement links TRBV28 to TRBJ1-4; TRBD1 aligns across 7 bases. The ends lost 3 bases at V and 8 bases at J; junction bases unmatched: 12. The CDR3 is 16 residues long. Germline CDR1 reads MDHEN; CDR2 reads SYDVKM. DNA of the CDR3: TGTGCCAGCAGTTTCTATATGACAGGGTCAAGGGAAAAACTGTTTTTT. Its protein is CASSFYMTGSREKLFF.

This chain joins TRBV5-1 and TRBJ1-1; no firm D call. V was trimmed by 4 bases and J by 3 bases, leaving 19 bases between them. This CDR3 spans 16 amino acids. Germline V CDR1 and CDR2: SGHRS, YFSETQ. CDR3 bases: TGCGCCAGCAGCCCCGGAACTTTGGGTTCAGACACTGAAGCTTTCTTT. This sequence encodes CASSPGTLGSDTEAFF.

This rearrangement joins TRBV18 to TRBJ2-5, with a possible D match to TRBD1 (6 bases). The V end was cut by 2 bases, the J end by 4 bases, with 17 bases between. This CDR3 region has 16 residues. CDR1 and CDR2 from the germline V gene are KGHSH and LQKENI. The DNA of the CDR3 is TGTGCCAGCTCACCAGTTCTCGGAACAGGGCCAGAGACCCAGTACTTC. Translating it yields CASSPVLGTGPETQYF.

CDR3 in DNA: TGTGCCAGCACGGTCCGCTCTGGGGCCAACGTCCTGACTTTC. It translates to CASTVRSGANVLTF. This rearrangement joins TRBV11-3 to TRBJ2-6; D is undetermined. Germline loops: CDR1 SGHNT, CDR2 YENEEA. V was cut by 7 bases and J by 0 bases, with 7 bases left in between. This CDR3 spans 14 amino acids.

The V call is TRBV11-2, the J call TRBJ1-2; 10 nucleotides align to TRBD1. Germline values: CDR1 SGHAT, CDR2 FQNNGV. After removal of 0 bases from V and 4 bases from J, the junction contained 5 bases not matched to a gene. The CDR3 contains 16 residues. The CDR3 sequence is CASSLDLWTGGYGYTF. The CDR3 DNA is TGTGCCAGCAGCTTAGATCTTTGGACAGGGGGCTATGGCTACACCTTC.

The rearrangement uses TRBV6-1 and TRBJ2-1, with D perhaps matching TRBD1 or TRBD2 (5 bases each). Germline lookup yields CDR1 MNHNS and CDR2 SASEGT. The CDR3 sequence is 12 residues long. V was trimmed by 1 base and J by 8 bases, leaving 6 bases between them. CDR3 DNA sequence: TGTGCCAGCAGTGAAGGGGGGTATGAGCAGTTCTTC. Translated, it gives CASSEGGYEQFF.

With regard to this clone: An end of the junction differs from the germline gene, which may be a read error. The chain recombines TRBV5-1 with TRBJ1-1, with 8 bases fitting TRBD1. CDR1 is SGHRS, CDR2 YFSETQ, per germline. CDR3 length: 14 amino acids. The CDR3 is CASSIPQGGTEAFF. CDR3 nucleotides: TGTGCCAGCAGCATCCCACAGGGGGGCACTGAAGCTTTCTTT.

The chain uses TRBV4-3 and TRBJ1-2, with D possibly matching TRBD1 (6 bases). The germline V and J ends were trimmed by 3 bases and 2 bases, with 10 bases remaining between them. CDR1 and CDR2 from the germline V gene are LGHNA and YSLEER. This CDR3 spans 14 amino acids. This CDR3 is CASSQTGRNYGYTF. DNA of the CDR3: TGCGCCAGCAGCCAGACAGGTCGAAACTATGGCTACACCTTC.

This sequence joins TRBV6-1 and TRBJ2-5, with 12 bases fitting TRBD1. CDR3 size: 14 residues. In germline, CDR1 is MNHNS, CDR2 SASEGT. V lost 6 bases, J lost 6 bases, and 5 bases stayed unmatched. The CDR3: CASSPGQGAQTQYF. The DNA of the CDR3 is TGTGCCAGCAGCCCGGGACAGGGGGCACAGACCCAGTACTTC.

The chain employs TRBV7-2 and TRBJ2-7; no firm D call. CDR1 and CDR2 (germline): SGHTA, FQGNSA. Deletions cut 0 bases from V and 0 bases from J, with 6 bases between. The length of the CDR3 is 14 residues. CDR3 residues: CASSLAISSYEQYF. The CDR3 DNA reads TGTGCCAGCAGCTTAGCAATCAGCTCCTACGAGCAGTACTTC.

Here the CDR3 reads CASSLDGGRVNTEAFF. In DNA form, the CDR3 reads TGTGCCAGCAGCTTAGACGGGGGTAGGGTGAACACTGAAGCTTTCTTT. The chain is built from TRBV13 and TRBJ1-1, with a possible D match to TRBD1 (5 bases). V was pared by 1 base and J by 0 bases, with 12 bases between. Germline CDR1 reads PRHDT; CDR2 reads FYEKMQ (reference sequence). The CDR3 totals 16 residues.

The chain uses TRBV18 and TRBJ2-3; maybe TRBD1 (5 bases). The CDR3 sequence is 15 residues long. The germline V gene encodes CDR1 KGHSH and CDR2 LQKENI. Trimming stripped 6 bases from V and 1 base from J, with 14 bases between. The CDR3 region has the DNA TGTGCCAGCTCGCCAACAGGTGGGGGCACAGATACGCAGTATTTT. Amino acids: CASSPTGGGTDTQYF. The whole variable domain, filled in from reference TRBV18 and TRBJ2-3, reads NAGVMQNPRHLVRRRGQEARLRCSPMKGHSHVYWYRQLPEEGLKFMVYLQKENIIDESGMPKERFSAEFPKEGPSILRIQQVVRGDSAAYFCASSPTGGGTDTQYFGPGTRLTVL.

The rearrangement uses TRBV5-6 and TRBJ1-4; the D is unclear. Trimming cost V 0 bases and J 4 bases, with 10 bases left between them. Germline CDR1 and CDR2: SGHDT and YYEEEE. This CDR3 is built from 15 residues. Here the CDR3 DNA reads TGTGCCAGCAGCTTGGGAGTCGGGGTTAATGAAAAACTGTTTTTT. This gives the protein CASSLGVGVNEKLFF.

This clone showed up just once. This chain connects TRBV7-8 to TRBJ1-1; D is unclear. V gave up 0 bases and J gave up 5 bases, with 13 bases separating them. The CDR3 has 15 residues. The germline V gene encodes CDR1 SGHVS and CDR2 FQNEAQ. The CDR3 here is CASSLAGPSWTEAFF. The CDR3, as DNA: TGTGCCAGCAGCTTAGCGGGCCCCTCTTGGACTGAAGCTTTCTTT. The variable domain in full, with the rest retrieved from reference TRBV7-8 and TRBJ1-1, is GAGVSQSPRYKVAKRGQDVALRCDPISGHVSLFWYQQALGQGPEFLTYFQNEAQLDKSGLPSDRFFAERPEGSVSTLKIQRTQQEDSAVYLCASSLAGPSWTEAFFGQGTRLTVV.

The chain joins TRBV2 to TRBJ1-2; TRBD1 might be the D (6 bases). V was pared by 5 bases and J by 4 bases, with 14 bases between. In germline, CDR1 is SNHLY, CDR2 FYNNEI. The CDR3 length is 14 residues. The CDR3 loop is CASSREQGVYGYTF. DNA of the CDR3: TGTGCCAGCAGTAGGGAACAGGGCGTCTATGGCTACACCTTC.

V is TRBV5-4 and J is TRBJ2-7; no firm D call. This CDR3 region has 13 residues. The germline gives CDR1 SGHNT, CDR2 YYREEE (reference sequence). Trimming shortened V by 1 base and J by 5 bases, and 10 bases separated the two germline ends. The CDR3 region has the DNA TGTGCCAGCAGCTTGCATGATAAGGACGAGCAGTACTTC. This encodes CASSLHDKDEQYF.

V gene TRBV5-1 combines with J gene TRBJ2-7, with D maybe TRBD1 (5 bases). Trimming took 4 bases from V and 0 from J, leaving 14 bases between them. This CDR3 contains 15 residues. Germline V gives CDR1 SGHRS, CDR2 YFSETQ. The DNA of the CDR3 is TGCGCCAGCAGCGCAACAGGTTTCAGCTCCTACGAGCAGTACTTC. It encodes CASSATGFSSYEQYF.

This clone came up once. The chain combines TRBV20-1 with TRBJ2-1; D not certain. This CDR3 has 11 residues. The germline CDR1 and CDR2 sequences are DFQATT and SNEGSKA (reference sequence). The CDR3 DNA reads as TGCAGCCCTCGGTCGCTCAATGAGCAGTTCTTC. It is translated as CSPRSLNEQFF.

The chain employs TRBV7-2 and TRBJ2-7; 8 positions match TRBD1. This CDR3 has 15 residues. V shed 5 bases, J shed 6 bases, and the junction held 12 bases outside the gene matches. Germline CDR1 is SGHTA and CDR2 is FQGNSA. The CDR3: CASSTTPTGVGEQYF. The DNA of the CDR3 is TGTGCCAGCAGCACCACCCCGACAGGGGTCGGCGAGCAGTACTTC.

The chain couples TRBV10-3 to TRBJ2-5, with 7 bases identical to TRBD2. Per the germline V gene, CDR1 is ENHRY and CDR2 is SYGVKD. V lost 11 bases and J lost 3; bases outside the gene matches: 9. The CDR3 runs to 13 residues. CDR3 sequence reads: CAGRGLGKETQYF. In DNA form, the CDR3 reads TGTGCCGGTCGTGGACTAGGGAAAGAGACCCAGTACTTC.

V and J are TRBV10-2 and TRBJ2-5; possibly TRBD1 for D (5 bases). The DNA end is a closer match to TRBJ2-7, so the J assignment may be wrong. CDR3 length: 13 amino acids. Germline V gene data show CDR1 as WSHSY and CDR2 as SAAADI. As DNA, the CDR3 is TGCGCCAGCAGTCAGGGCCTCTCCTACGAGCAGTACTTC. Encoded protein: CASSQGLSYEQYF.

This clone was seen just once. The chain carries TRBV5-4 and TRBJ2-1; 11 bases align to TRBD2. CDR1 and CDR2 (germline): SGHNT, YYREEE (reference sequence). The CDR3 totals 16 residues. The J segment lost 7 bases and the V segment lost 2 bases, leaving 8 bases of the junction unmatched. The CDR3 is CASSLPGTSGLNEQFF. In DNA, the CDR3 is TGTGCCAGCAGCTTACCCGGGACTAGCGGTTTGAATGAGCAGTTCTTC. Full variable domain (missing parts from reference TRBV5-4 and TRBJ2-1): ETGVTQSPTHLIKTRGQQVTLRCSSQSGHNTVSWYQQALGQGPQFIFQYYREEENGRGNFPPRFSGLQFPNYSSELNVNALELDDSALYLCASSLPGTSGLNEQFFGPGTRLTVL.

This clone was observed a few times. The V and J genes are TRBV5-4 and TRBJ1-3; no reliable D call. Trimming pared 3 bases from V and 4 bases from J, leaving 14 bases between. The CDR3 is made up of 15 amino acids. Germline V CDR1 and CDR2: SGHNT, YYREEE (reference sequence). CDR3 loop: CASSSPSEGGNTIYF. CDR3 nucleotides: TGTGCCAGCAGCTCCCCCTCGGAGGGAGGAAACACCATATATTTT.

CDR3 DNA sequence: TGTGCCAGCAGCTTGGGGTCCGAGGAGACCCAGTACTTC. Amino acid sequence: CASSLGSEETQYF. The chain links TRBV5-4 to TRBJ2-5; D remains unclear. V shed 0 bases and J shed 5 bases, with 8 bases lying between them. The germline CDR1 and CDR2 sequences are SGHNT and YYREEE (reference sequence). The CDR3 totals 13 residues.

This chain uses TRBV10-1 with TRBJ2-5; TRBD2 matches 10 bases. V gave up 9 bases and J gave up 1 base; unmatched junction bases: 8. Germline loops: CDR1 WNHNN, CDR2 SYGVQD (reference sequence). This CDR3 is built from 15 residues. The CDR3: CARKRGGKIQETQYF. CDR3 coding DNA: TGCGCCAGGAAGCGGGGGGGGAAAATCCAAGAGACCCAGTACTTC.

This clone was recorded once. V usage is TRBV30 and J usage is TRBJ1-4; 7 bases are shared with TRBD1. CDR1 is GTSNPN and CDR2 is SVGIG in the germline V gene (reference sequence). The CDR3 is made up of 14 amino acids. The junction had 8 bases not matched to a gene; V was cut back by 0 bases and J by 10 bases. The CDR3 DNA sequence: TGTGCCTGGAGTGTACGTGGCGCAGGGGGAAAACTGTTTTTT. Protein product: CAWSVRGAGGKLFF.

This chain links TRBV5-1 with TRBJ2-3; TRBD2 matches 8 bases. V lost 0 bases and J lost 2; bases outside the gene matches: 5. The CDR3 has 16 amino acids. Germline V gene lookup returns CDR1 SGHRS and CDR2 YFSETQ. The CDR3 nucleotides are TGCGCCAGCAGCTTGGGGGTAGCGGGGCACACAGATACGCAGTATTTT. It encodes CASSLGVAGHTDTQYF.

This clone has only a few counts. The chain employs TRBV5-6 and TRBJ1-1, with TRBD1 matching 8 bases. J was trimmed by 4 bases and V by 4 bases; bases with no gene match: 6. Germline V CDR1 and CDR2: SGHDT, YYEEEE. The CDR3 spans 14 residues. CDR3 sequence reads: CASSIPQGGTEAFF. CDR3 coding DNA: TGTGCCAGCAGCATCCCACAGGGGGGCACTGAAGCTTTCTTT.

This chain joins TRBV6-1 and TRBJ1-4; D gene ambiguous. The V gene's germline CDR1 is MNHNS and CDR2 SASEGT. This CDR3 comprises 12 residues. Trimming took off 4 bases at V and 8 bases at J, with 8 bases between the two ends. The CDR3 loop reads CASSVLTEKLFF. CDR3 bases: TGTGCCAGCAGTGTGTTGACAGAAAAACTGTTTTTT.